What follows are 28 T cell receptor beta chains derived from one specimen sequenced in a study of T-cell memory formation after mild COVID-19. A single record per CDR3 protein comes from TCRdb applying MiXCR to the 5' RACE reads. The data contain some 490,000 distinct CDR3 sequences, 15% to 20% of them singletons. Input material: PBMCs or a T cell subset sorted from them (not recorded which). The receptors originated from an adult woman who had mild COVID-19 (a few samples of this study predate the infection). Cell type and time point are not known.

There are a few counts of this clonotype. The chain couples TRBV19 to TRBJ2-1; 11 bases are shared with TRBD2. Trimming cost V 3 bases and J 8 bases; bases outside gene matches: 9. The CDR3 is 16 residues long. CDR1 LNHDA and CDR2 SQIVND come from the germline V gene (reference sequence). CDR3 protein: CASSIPLAGGWDEQFF. CDR3 DNA sequence: TGTGCCAGTAGTATCCCCCTAGCGGGAGGATGGGATGAGCAGTTCTTC. Variable domain in full (rest from reference TRBV19 and TRBJ2-1): DGGITQSPKYLFRKEGQNVTLSCEQNLNHDAMYWYRQDPGQGLRLIYYSQIVNDFQKGDIAEGYSVSREKKESFPLTVTSAQKNPTAFYLCASSIPLAGGWDEQFFGPGTRLTVL.

This clonotype was observed a few times. V usage is TRBV5-1 and J usage is TRBJ1-1; the match to TRBD1 covers 9 bases. The CDR3 has 16 residues. Germline loops: CDR1 SGHRS, CDR2 YFSETQ. The V gene end was trimmed by 4 bases and the J gene end by 5 bases; junction bases not matched to a gene: 12. The CDR3 coding sequence is TGCGCCAGCAGCCCCTCGGGTACAGGGGGCGGTACTGAAGCTTTCTTT. Translating gives CASSPSGTGGGTEAFF.

The V and J genes are TRBV10-3 and TRBJ1-6, with 11 bases that match TRBD1. Germline CDR1 and CDR2: ENHRY and SYGVKD. V dropped 2 bases and J dropped 10; count of bases not matched to a gene: 1. The CDR3 loop spans 14 amino acids. CDR3 loop: CAISEGTGGSPLHF. The CDR3 bases are TGTGCCATCAGTGAGGGGACAGGGGGATCACCCCTCCACTTT.

In its sample, this clonotype was seen a few times. Germline and junction disagree at one end, which may indicate a read error. The chain employs TRBV12-5 and TRBJ1-5, with D perhaps matching TRBD1 (5 bases). CDR3 length equals 14 residues. Germline V CDR1 and CDR2: LGHNT, FRNRAP. In nucleotides, the CDR3 is TGTGCTAGTGGTTCTCCTGGGGGGAATCCGCCCCAGCATTTT. Translation: CASGSPGGNPPQHF. The complete variable domain, with remaining parts taken from reference TRBV12-5 and TRBJ1-5, reads DARVTQTPRHKVTEMGQEVTMRCQPILGHNTVFWYRQTMMQGLELLAYFRNRAPLDDSGMPKDRFSAEMPDATLATLKIQPSEPRDSAVYFCASGSPGGNPPQHFGDGTRLSIL.

The chain is built from TRBV28 and TRBJ1-4; perhaps TRBD1 as D (5 bases). Trimming left V 3 bases short and J 8 bases short, with 13 bases between. Germline V gene lookup returns CDR1 MDHEN and CDR2 SYDVKM. The CDR3 loop spans 14 amino acids. CDR3 loop: CASSFKGLIEKLFF. CDR3 bases: TGTGCCAGCAGTTTCAAGGGGCTGATCGAAAAACTGTTTTTT. The complete variable domain, with remaining parts taken from reference TRBV28 and TRBJ1-4, reads DVKVTQSSRYLVKRTGEKVFLECVQDMDHENMFWYRQDPGLGLRLIYFSYDVKMKEKGDIPEGYSVSREKKERFSLILESASTNQTSMYLCASSFKGLIEKLFFGSGTQLSVL.

This chain links TRBV6-1 with TRBJ2-7; 9 nucleotides match TRBD1. This CDR3 region has 15 residues. V was clipped by 6 bases and J by 3 bases; unmatched bases: 9. The germline gives CDR1 MNHNS, CDR2 SASEGT. The CDR3 region has the DNA TGTGCCAGCAGCTCCTCGGACAGGGGCCTCTACGAGCAGTACTTC. Translation: CASSSSDRGLYEQYF.

This clonotype was recorded a few times. V and J are TRBV2 and TRBJ2-3, with D tentatively TRBD1 (6 bases). Trimming left V 6 bases short and J 2 bases short, with 12 bases between. CDR1 is SNHLY and CDR2 is FYNNEI in the germline V gene. This CDR3 has 14 residues. The chain's CDR3 is CASRGDISTDTQYF. The DNA for the CDR3 is TGTGCCAGCAGGGGGGACATATCCACAGATACGCAGTATTTT. Together with reference TRBV2 and TRBJ2-3, the CDR3 gives the full variable domain: EPEVTQTPSHQVTQMGQEVILRCVPISNHLYFYWYRQILGQKVEFLVSFYNNEISEKSEIFDDQFSVERPDGSNFTLKIRSTKLEDSAMYFCASRGDISTDTQYFGPGTRLTVL.

CDR3 sequence: CASSPTRATGNEQFF. Written as DNA, the CDR3 is TGTGCCAGCAGTCCCACCCGGGCCACCGGCAATGAGCAGTTCTTC. This rearrangement joins TRBV27 to TRBJ2-1; D remains ambiguous. Germline CDR1 and CDR2: MNHEY and SMNVEV (reference sequence). V lost 5 bases and J 6 bases, leaving 17 bases between the germline ends. This CDR3 comprises 15 residues.

This clonotype came up a few times. This chain joins TRBV3-1 and TRBJ2-7; D is unclear. V was clipped by 1 base and J by 10 bases, with 5 bases between them. The CDR3 spans 10 residues. Germline V gene lookup returns CDR1 LGHDT and CDR2 YNNKEL (reference sequence). CDR3 loop: CASSQGVQYF. CDR3 sequence (DNA): TGTGCCAGCAGCCAAGGGGTACAGTACTTC.

This clonotype was recorded a few times. This chain connects TRBV15 to TRBJ2-7; D remains ambiguous. V shed 0 bases and J shed 3 bases, with 3 bases lying between them. The CDR3 contains 12 residues. Germline CDR1 and CDR2: LNHNV and YYDKDF (reference sequence). As DNA, the CDR3 is TGTGCCACCAGCAGAGATAACTACGAGCAGTACTTC. This translates into CATSRDNYEQYF.

This clonotype came up many times. The chain uses TRBV28 and TRBJ2-2; the D gene is possibly TRBD1 (5 bases). Trimming pared 3 bases from V and 0 bases from J, leaving 8 bases between. The CDR3 loop spans 15 amino acids. CDR1 MDHEN and CDR2 SYDVKM come from the germline V gene. The CDR3 DNA reads as TGTGCCAGCAGTTTGCCAGGGACGAACACCGGGGAGCTGTTTTTT. This codes for CASSLPGTNTGELFF.

This clonotype occurred a few times. The CDR3 reads CASSQGSRGGQPQHF. CDR3 coding DNA: TGTGCCAGCAGCCAAGGCTCCAGGGGAGGTCAGCCCCAGCATTTT. The rearrangement joins TRBV4-2 to TRBJ1-5; D may be TRBD1 (6 bases). V lost 1 base, J lost 6 bases, and 13 bases lay in between. This CDR3 spans 15 amino acids. The germline CDR1 and CDR2 sequences are LGHNA and YNFKEQ.

This clonotype was seen only a few times. J is TRBJ1-2 and V is TRBV12-5; 10 bases are a match to TRBD1. In germline, CDR1 is LGHNT, CDR2 FRNRAP. The CDR3 contains 14 residues. V was pared by 4 bases and J by 4 bases, with 3 bases of the junction left unmatched. DNA of the CDR3: TGTGCTAGTGGTTCAGGACAGGGGGTCTATGGCTACACCTTC. This sequence encodes CASGSGQGVYGYTF.

The chain is built from TRBV7-9 and TRBJ2-7, with 10 bases aligning to TRBD1. From germline, CDR1 is SEHNR and CDR2 FQNEAQ (reference sequence). J was trimmed by 1 base and V by 0 bases; bases with no gene match: 3. The CDR3 runs to 16 residues. Here the CDR3 reads CASSLAPGQGSYEQYF. The CDR3 bases are TGTGCCAGCAGCTTAGCCCCGGGACAGGGGTCCTACGAGCAGTACTTC.

This clonotype occurred a few times. This sequence joins TRBV19 and TRBJ2-1; no reliable D call. This CDR3 is 13 amino acids long. The germline V gene encodes CDR1 LNHDA and CDR2 SQIVND (reference sequence). Between the trimmed V and J ends, which lost 4 bases and 6 bases, there was a span of 10 bases. The CDR3 is CASSTLPGNEQFF. For the CDR3, the DNA is TGTGCCAGTAGTACCCTGCCGGGCAATGAGCAGTTCTTC.

In this sample, this clonotype turned up many times. This chain joins TRBV5-1 and TRBJ2-1; 10 bases agree with TRBD2. J lost 8 bases, V lost 5 bases, and 7 bases had no gene match. This CDR3 has 14 amino acids. CDR1 is SGHRS, CDR2 YFSETQ, per germline. This CDR3 reads CASSLAGDFDEQFF. Here the CDR3 DNA reads TGCGCCAGCAGTCTAGCGGGAGATTTCGATGAGCAGTTCTTC.

This clonotype was seen a handful of times. The rearrangement links TRBV19 to TRBJ2-3; D possibly corresponds to TRBD1 (5 bases). The CDR3 is made up of 15 amino acids. From germline, CDR1 is LNHDA and CDR2 SQIVND (reference sequence). V lost 2 bases and J 2 bases, leaving 11 bases between the germline ends. The CDR3 spells CASSIKGRFTDTQYF. The CDR3, as DNA: TGTGCCAGTAGTATAAAGGGGCGGTTCACAGATACGCAGTATTTT.

The chain uses TRBV18 and TRBJ2-3; weak D call: TRBD2 (5 bases). Trimming removed 2 bases from V and 4 bases from J, with 13 bases in between. This CDR3 has 15 amino acids. The germline V gene encodes CDR1 KGHSH and CDR2 LQKENI. The CDR3 sequence: CASSPSPAAADTQYF. DNA of the CDR3: TGTGCCAGCTCACCATCGCCAGCGGCCGCAGATACGCAGTATTTT.

CDR3 sequence (DNA): TGTGCCAGCAGCATACAGGGGTTTGAAGCTTTCTTT. It translates to CASSIQGFEAFF. The chain joins TRBV7-9 to TRBJ1-1, with TRBD1 identical over 7 bases. V trimming: 5 bases; J trimming: 7 bases; junction bases outside the gene matches: 4. This CDR3 is 12 amino acids long. Germline assignment: CDR1 SEHNR and CDR2 FQNEAQ (reference sequence).

In its sample, this clonotype was seen many times. This chain uses TRBV7-3 with TRBJ2-2; unclear D gene. Germline V gene data show CDR1 as SGHTA and CDR2 as FQGTGA. This CDR3 contains 14 residues. The germline V and J ends were trimmed by 1 base and 4 bases, with 7 bases remaining between them. Written as DNA, the CDR3 is TGTGCCAGCAGCTTAAACGCGGTCACCGGGGAGCTGTTTTTT. As protein: CASSLNAVTGELFF.

This clonotype was observed a handful of times. The V and J genes are TRBV5-1 and TRBJ2-7; 7 positions match TRBD1. CDR3 length: 16 amino acids. CDR1 and CDR2 (germline): SGHRS, YFSETQ. V shed 1 base, J shed 6 bases, and the junction held 13 bases outside the gene matches. CDR3 in amino acids: CASSLWSGTVAAEQYF. In nucleotides, the CDR3 is TGCGCCAGCAGCTTGTGGTCTGGGACAGTCGCTGCCGAGCAGTACTTC.

The chain couples TRBV19 to TRBJ1-5; tentative D call: TRBD1 (6 bases). The CDR3 loop spans 15 amino acids. Germline CDR1 reads LNHDA; CDR2 reads SQIVND (reference sequence). Trimming pared 6 bases from V and 0 bases from J, leaving 12 bases between. Here the CDR3 DNA reads TGTGCCAGTAGGATGGACAGAATTAGCAATCAGCCCCAGCATTTT. It is translated as CASRMDRISNQPQHF. Drawing the rest from reference TRBV19 and TRBJ1-5, the complete variable domain is DGGITQSPKYLFRKEGQNVTLSCEQNLNHDAMYWYRQDPGQGLRLIYYSQIVNDFQKGDIAEGYSVSREKKESFPLTVTSAQKNPTAFYLCASRMDRISNQPQHFGDGTRLSIL.

The sample holds many counts of this clonotype. V gene TRBV5-1 combines with J gene TRBJ2-1; 9 bases agree with TRBD1. The CDR3 has 14 residues. Per the germline V gene, CDR1 is SGHRS and CDR2 is YFSETQ. Trimming at V came to 2 bases and at J to 4 bases, leaving 1 base not matched to a gene. The CDR3 nucleotides are TGCGCCAGCAGCTTAGGGACAGGGTACAATGAGCAGTTCTTC. This translates into CASSLGTGYNEQFF.

This clonotype was counted only a few times. CDR3 sequence reads: CASRKLAGKRDTQYF. CDR3 in DNA: TGTGCCAGCAGAAAACTAGCGGGAAAAAGAGATACGCAGTATTTT. The chain links TRBV7-8 to TRBJ2-3; 10 bases are a match to TRBD2. The CDR3 spans 15 residues. The ends lost 6 bases at V and 5 bases at J; junction bases unmatched: 8. Looked up from germline, CDR1 is SGHVS and CDR2 is FQNEAQ.

V and J are TRBV6-2 or TRBV6-3 and TRBJ2-1, with 14 bases lining up with TRBD2. The CDR3 is made up of 16 amino acids. CDR1 is MNHEY, CDR2 SVGEGT, per germline. J gave up 8 bases and V 4 bases, and 7 bases lay outside the gene matches. As DNA, the CDR3 is TGTGCCAGCAGTTCGACTAGCGGGGGGGCTCCTTATGAGCAGTTCTTC. Amino acids: CASSSTSGGAPYEQFF.

J is TRBJ2-1 and V is TRBV30; TRBD2 matches at 14 bases. V lost 0 bases to trimming and J lost 0 bases; unmatched junction nucleotides: 10. Germline V gene sequence: CDR1 GTSNPN, CDR2 SVGIG (reference sequence). This CDR3 spans 20 amino acids. CDR3 nucleotide sequence: TGTGCCTGGAGTGTAACCCGGACTAGCGGGAGGTGGAGCTCCTACAATGAGCAGTTCTTC. Its translation: CAWSVTRTSGRWSSYNEQFF.

This clonotype was detected only a few times. The chain links TRBV12-3 or TRBV12-4 to TRBJ2-5, with a tentative D call TRBD2 (6 bases). Trimming left V 6 bases short and J 13 bases short, with 18 bases between. CDR3 length equals 12 residues. CDR3 in DNA: TGTGCCAGCAGCAAAGGGACTCGCTCCCGGTACTTC. It translates to CASSKGTRSRYF.

The chain has TRBV6-2 or TRBV6-3 and TRBJ2-1, with D tentatively TRBD1 or TRBD2 (5 bases each). V lost 6 bases, J lost 8 bases, and 14 bases lay in between. The CDR3 is 13 amino acids. From germline, CDR1 is MNHEY and CDR2 SVGEGT. In DNA form, the CDR3 reads TGTGCCAGCAGGGGACCACCCGAGGATGAGCAGTTCTTC. This gives the protein CASRGPPEDEQFF.